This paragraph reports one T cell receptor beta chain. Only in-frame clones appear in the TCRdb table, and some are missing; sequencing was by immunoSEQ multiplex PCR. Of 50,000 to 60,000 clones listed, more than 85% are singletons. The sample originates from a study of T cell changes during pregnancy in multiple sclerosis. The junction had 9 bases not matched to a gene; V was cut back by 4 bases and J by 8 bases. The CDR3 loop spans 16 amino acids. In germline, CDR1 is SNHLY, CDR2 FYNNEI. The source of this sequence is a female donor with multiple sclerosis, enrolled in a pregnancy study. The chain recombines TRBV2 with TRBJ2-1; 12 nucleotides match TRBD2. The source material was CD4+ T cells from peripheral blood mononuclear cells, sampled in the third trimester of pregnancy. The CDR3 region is CASSAGLAGRGDEQFF. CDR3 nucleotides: TGTGCCAGCAGTGCCGGACTAGCGGGGCGCGGGGATGAGCAGTTCTTC. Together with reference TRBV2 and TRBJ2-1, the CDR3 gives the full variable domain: EPEVTQTPSHQVTQMGQEVILRCVPISNHLYFYWYRQILGQKVEFLVSFYNNEISEKSEIFDDQFSVERPDGSNFTLKIRSTKLEDSAMYFCASSAGLAGRGDEQFFGPGTRLTVL.